This T cell receptor beta chain stems from a study of tissue T cells after allogeneic stem cell transplantation. The protocol was immunoSEQ multiplex PCR, while the TCRdb copy is restricted to in-frame clones and leaves out a portion. The data contain roughly 7,300 clones, around 50% of them singletons. Study-wide results and caveats: Shared clones across patients were few; motif clustering revealed tissue-specific shared signatures.

This clone showed up just a few times. Its antigen remains unidentified. Germline and genes: mouse. The CDR3 end lies 1 residue beyond the end of the read and is filled in from the germline J gene. Trimming at V came to 4 bases and at J to 0 bases, leaving 2 bases not matched to a gene. This CDR3 is built from 15 residues. Germline V gene lookup returns CDR1 SGHND and CDR2 FRSKSL. Stated time point: mouse harvest day 7 after allogeneic transplant. Tail vein injection delivered 10^7 T-cell-depleted bone marrow cells and 10^6 splenic CD5+ T cells. This mouse GVHD model was MHC-mismatched B6 to BALB/c, profiled day 7 or 14.

This chain uses TRBV15 with TRBJ2-2, with 7 nucleotides matching TRBD2. The source is a female BALB/c mouse given C57BL/6 T cells with graft-versus-host disease after an allogeneic hematopoietic cell transplant. Sample: gut tissue. The CDR3 DNA, read in part, is TGTGCCAGCAGTTGGCTGGGGGCAAACACCGGGCAGCTCTAC. Protein product: CASSWLGANTGQLY. The whole CDR3 protein is CASSWLGANTGQLYF. Full variable domain (missing parts from reference TRBV15 and TRBJ2-2): DAGVTQTPRHEVAEKGQTIILKCEPVSGHNDLFWYRQTKIQGLELLSYFRSKSLMEDGGAFKDRFKAEMLNSSFSTLKIQPTEPKDSAVYLCASSWLGANTGQLYFGEGSKLTVL.